This TCR beta chain stems from a study of blood T cell repertoires in COVID-19. Trimming took off 2 bases at V and 6 bases at J, with 27 bases between the two ends. The CDR3 totals 19 residues. Looked up from germline, CDR1 is SGHRS and CDR2 is YFSETQ. Some clones are missing from TCRdb's copy, which holds only in-frame ones; the method was immunoSEQ multiplex PCR. The sample contains roughly 140,000 clones, around 90% of which appear only once. The source material was peripheral blood. The genes are TRBV5-1 and TRBJ2-1; D is possibly TRBD2 (5 bases). This receptor was taken from a woman aged 55-70 years with active or convalescent COVID-19. Here the CDR3 DNA reads TGCGCCAGCAGCTTCCTTGCCCGGGGTCTGGGAAAAGAAGGCAATGAGCAGTTCTTC. This gives the protein CASSFLARGLGKEGNEQFF.